This T cell receptor beta chain was identified during a study of blood T cell repertoires in COVID-19. Profiling relied on immunoSEQ multiplex PCR, and the TCRdb table lists in-frame clones only, not all of them. The sample carries about 180,000 clones, approximately 80% recorded once. Participants, roughly 18 to 90 years old, spanned about 26 US areas. This CDR3 has 14 residues. The V gene lost 0 bases and the J gene lost 3 bases, with 8 bases spanning the gap. Germline V gene data show CDR1 as SGHAT and CDR2 as FQNNGV. The rearrangement uses TRBV11-2 and TRBJ1-2; D is undetermined. The TCR was taken from a man in his fifties or sixties who had been exposed to COVID-19. Sequencing was performed on PBMCs or T cells enriched from blood (not recorded which). The CDR3 coding sequence is TGTGCCAGCAGCTTAGATGAGGGTTACTATGGCTACACCTTC. Its protein product is CASSLDEGYYGYTF.